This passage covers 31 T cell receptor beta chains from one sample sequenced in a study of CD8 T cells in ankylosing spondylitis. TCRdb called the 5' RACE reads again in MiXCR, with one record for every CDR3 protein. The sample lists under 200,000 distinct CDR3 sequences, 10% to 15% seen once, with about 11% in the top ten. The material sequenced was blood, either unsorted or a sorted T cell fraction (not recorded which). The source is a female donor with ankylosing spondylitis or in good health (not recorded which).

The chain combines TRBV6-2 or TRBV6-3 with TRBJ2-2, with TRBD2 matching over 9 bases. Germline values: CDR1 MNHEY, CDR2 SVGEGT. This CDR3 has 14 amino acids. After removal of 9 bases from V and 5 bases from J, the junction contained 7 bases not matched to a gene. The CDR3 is CASRKAGGTGELFF. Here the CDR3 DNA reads TGTGCCAGTCGAAAGGCGGGAGGGACCGGGGAGCTGTTTTTT.

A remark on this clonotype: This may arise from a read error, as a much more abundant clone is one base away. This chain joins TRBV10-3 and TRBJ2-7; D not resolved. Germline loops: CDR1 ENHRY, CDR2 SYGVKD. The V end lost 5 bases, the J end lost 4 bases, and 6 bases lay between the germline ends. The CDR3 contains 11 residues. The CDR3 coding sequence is TGTGCCATCAGTTTAAGATACGAGCAGTACTTC. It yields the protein CAISLRYEQYF.

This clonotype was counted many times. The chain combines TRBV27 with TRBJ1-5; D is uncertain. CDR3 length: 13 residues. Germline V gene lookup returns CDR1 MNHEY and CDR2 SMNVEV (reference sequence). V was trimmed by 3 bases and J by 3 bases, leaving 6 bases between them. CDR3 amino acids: CASSFRNNQPQHF. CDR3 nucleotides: TGTGCCAGCAGTTTCCGAAACAATCAGCCCCAGCATTTT.

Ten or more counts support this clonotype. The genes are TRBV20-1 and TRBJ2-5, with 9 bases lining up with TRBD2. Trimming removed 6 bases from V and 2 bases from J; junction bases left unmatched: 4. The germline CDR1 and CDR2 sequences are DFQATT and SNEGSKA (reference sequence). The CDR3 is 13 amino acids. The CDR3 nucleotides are TGCAGTGCCCCCCTAGCGGGGCAAGAGACCCAGTACTTC. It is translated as CSAPLAGQETQYF.

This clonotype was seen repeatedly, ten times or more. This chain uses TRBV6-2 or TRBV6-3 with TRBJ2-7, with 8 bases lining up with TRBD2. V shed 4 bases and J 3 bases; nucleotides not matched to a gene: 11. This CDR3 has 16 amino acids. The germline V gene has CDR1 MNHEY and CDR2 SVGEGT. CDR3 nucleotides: TGTGCCAGCAGTTCCCTCGGGGGGGACGGTGACTACGAGCAGTACTTC. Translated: CASSSLGGDGDYEQYF.

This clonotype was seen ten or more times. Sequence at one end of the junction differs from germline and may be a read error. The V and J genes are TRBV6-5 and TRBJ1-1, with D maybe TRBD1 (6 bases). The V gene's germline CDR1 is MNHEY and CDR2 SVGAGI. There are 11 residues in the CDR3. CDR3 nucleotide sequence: TGTGCCAGCAGTCGGGGGGACAAGACTAAGTTT. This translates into CASSRGDKTKF.

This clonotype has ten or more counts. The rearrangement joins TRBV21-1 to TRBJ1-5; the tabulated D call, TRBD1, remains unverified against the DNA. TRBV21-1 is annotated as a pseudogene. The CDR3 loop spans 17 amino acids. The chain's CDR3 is CASSKAAQGYSNQPQHF. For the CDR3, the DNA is TGTGCCAGCAGCAAAGCGGCACAGGGTTATAGCAATCAGCCCCAGCATTTT.

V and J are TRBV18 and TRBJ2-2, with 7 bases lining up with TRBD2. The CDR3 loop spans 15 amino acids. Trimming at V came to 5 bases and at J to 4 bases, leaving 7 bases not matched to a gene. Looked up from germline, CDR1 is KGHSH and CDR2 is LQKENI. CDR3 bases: TGTGCCAGCTCAGCCCCTGGCGGGAGCACCGGGGAGCTGTTTTTT. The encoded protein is CASSAPGGSTGELFF.

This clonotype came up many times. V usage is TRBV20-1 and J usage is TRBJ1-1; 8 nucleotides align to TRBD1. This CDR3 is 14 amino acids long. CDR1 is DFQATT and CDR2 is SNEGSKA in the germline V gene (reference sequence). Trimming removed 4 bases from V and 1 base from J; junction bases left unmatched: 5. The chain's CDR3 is CSAKITGGNTEAFF. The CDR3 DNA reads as TGCAGTGCTAAAATCACAGGGGGGAACACTGAAGCTTTCTTT.

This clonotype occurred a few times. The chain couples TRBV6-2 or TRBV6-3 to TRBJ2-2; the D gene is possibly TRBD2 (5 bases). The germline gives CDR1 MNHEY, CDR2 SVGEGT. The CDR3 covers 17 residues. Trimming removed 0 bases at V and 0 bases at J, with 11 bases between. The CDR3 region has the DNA TGTGCCAGCAGTTACTCGGTGGGAGACCCGAACACCGGGGAGCTGTTTTTT. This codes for CASSYSVGDPNTGELFF.

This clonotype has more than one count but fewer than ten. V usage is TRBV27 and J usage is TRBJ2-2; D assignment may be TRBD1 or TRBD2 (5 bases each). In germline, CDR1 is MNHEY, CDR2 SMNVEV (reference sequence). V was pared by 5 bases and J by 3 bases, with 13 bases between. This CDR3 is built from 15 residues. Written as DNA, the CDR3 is TGTGCCAGCAGTGGCCGGGGCTTCGACACCGGGGAGCTGTTTTTT. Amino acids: CASSGRGFDTGELFF.

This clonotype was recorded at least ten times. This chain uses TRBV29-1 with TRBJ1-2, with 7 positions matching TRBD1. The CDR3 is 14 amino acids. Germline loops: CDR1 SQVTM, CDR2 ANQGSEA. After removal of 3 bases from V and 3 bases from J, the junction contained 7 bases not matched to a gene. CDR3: CSVDQDRSYYGYTF. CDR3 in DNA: TGCAGCGTTGATCAGGACAGGTCATACTATGGCTACACCTTC.

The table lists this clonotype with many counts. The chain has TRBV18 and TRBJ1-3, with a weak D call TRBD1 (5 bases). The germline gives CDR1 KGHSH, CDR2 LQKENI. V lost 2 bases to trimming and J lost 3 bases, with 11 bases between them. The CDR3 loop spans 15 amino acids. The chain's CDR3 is CASSPSDTFGNTIYF. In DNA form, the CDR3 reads TGTGCCAGCTCACCATCGGACACCTTTGGAAACACCATATATTTT.

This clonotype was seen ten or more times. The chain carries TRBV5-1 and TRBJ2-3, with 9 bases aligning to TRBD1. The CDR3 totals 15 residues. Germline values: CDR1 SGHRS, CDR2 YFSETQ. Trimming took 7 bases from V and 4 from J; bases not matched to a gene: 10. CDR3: CASHQGDRVADTQYF. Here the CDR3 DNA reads TGCGCCAGCCACCAGGGGGACAGGGTGGCAGATACGCAGTATTTT.

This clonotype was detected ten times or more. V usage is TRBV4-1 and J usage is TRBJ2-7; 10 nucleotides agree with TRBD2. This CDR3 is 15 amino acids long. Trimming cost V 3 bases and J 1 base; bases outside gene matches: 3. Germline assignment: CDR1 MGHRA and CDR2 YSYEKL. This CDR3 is CASSHASGGSYEQYF. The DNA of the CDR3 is TGCGCCAGCAGCCACGCTAGCGGGGGATCCTACGAGCAGTACTTC.

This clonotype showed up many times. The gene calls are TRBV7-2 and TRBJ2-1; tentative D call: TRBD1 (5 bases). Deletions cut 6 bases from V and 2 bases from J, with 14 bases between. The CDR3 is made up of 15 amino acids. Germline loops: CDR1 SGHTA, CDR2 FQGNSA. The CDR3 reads CASRPYQGAYNEQFF. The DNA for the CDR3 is TGTGCCAGCAGACCCTACCAGGGTGCCTACAATGAGCAGTTCTTC.

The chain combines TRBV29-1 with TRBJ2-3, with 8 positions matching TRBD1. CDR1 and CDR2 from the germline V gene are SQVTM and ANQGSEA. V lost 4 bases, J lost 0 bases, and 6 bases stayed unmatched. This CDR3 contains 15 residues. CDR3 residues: CSVGPGGASTDTQYF. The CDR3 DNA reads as TGCAGCGTTGGACCAGGGGGCGCCAGCACAGATACGCAGTATTTT.

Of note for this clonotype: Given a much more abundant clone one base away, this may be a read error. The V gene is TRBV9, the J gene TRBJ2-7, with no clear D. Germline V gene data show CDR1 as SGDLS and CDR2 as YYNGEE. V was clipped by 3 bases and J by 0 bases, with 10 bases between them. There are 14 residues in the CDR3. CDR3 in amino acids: CASSGLENSYEQYF. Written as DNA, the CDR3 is TGTGCCAGCAGCGGCCTAGAGAACTCCTACGAGCAGTACTTC.

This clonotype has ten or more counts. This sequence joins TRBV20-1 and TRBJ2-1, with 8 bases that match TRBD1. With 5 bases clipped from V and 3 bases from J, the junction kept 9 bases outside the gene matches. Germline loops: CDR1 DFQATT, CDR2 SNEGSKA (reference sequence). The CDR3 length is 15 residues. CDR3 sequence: CSAQPGQDVYNEQFF. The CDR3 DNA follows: TGCAGTGCTCAACCGGGACAGGATGTCTACAATGAGCAGTTCTTC.

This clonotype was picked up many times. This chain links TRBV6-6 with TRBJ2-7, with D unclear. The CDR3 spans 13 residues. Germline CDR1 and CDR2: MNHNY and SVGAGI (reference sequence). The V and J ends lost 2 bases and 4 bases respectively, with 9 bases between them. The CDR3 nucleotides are TGTGCCAGCAGTTACGATTCCCAGTACGAGCAGTACTTC. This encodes CASSYDSQYEQYF.

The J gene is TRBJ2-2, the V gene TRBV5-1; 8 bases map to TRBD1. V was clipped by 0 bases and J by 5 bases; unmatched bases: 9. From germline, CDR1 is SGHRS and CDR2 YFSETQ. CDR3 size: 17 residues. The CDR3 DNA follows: TGCGCCAGCAGCTTGGAAGGTGGGACAGGTGGAACCGGGGAGCTGTTTTTT. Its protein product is CASSLEGGTGGTGELFF.

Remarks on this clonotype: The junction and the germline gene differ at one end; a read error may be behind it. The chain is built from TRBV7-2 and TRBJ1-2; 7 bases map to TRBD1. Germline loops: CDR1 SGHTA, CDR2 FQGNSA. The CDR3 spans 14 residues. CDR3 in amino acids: CTSSISGGNYDYTF. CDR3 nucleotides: TGTACCAGCAGCATATCAGGGGGGAACTATGACTACACCTTC.

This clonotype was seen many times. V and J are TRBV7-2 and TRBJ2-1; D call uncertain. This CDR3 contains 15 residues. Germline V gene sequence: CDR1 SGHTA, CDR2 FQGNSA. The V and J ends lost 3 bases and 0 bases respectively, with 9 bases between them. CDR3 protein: CASSFSQSSYNEQFF. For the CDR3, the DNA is TGTGCCAGCAGCTTCAGCCAGAGCTCCTACAATGAGCAGTTCTTC.

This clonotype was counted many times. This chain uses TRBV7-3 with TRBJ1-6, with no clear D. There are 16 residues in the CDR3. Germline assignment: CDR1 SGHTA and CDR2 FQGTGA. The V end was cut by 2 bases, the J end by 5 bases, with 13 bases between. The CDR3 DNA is TGTGCCAGCAGCTTATTAGCCCGGCCCGATAATTCACCCCTCCACTTT. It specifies CASSLLARPDNSPLHF.

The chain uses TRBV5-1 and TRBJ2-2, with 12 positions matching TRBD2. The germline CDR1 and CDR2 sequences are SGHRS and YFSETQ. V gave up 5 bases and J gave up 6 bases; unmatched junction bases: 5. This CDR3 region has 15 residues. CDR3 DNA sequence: TGCGCCAGCAGACCCACTAGCGGGAGGCCCGGGGAGCTGTTTTTT. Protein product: CASRPTSGRPGELFF. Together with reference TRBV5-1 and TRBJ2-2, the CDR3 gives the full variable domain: KAGVTQTPRYLIKTRGQQVTLSCSPISGHRSVSWYQQTPGQGLQFLFEYFSETQRNKGNFPGRFSGRQFSNSRSEMNVSTLELGDSALYLCASRPTSGRPGELFFGEGSRLTVL.

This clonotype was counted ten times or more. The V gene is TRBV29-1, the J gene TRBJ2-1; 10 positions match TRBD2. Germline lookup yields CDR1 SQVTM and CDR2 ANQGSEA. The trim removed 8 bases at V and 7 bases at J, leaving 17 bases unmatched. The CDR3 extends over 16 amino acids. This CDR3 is CSHRGGSGRSRNEQFF. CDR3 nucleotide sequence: TGCAGCCACCGGGGTGGTAGCGGGAGGTCCCGGAATGAGCAGTTCTTC.

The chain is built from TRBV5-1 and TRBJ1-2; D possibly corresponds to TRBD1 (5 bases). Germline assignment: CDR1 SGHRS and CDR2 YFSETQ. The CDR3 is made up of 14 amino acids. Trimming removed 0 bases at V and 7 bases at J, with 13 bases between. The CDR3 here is CASSLGQSLGGYTF. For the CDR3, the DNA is TGCGCCAGCAGCTTGGGACAGAGTCTCGGTGGCTACACCTTC.

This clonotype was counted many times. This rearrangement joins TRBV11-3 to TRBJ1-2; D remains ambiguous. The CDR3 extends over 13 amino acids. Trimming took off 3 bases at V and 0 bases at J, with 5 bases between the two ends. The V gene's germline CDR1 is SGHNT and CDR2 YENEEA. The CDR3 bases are TGTGCCAGCAGCTTTAGTTCTAACTATGGCTACACCTTC. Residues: CASSFSSNYGYTF.

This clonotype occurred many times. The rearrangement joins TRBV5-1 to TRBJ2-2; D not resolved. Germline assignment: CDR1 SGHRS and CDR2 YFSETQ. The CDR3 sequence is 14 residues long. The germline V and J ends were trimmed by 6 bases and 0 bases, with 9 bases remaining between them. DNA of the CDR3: TGCGCCAGCAAGGCAGAAGCGAACACCGGGGAGCTGTTTTTT. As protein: CASKAEANTGELFF.

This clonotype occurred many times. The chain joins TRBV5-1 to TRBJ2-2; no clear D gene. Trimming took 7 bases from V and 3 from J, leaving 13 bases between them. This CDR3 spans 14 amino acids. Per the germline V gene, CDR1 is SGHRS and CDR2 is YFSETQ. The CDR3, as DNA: TGCGCCAGCGCTCTGGTCCTGGACACCGGGGAGCTGTTTTTT. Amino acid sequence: CASALVLDTGELFF.

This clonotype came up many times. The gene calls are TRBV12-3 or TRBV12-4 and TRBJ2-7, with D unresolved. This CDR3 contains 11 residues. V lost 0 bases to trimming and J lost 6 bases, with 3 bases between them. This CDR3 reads CASSLAVEQYF. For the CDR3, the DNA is TGTGCCAGCAGTTTAGCGGTCGAGCAGTACTTC.